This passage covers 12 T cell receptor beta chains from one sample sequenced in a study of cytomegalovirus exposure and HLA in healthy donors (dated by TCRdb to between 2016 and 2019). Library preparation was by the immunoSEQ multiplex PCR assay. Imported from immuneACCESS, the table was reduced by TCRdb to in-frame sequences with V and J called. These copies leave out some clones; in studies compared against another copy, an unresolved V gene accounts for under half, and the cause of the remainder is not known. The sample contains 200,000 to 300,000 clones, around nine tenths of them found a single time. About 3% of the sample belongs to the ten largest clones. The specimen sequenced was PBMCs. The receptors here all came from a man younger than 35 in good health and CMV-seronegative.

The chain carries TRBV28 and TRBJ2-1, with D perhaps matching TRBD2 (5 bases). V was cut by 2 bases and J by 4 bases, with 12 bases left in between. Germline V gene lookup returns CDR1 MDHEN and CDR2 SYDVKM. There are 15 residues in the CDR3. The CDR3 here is CASSLGVPGYNEQFF. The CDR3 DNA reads TGTGCCAGCAGTTTAGGAGTCCCGGGGTACAATGAGCAGTTCTTC.

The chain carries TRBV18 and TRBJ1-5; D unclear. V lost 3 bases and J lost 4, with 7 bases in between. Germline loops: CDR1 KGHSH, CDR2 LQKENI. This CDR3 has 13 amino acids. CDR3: CASSPSRNQPQHF. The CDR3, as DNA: TGTGCCAGCTCACCCTCGCGGAATCAGCCCCAGCATTTT. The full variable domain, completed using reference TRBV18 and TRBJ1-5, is NAGVMQNPRHLVRRRGQEARLRCSPMKGHSHVYWYRQLPEEGLKFMVYLQKENIIDESGMPKERFSAEFPKEGPSILRIQQVVRGDSAAYFCASSPSRNQPQHFGDGTRLSIL.

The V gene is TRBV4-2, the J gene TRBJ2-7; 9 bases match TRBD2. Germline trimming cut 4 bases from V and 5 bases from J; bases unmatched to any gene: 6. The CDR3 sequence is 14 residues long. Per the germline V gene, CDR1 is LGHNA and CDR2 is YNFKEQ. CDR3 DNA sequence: TGTGCCAGCAGCCCCTTAGCGGGAGAGGACGAGCAGTACTTC. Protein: CASSPLAGEDEQYF.

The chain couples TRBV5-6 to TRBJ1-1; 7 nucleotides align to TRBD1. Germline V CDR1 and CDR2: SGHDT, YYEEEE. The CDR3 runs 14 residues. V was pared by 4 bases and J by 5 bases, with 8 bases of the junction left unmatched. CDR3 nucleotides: TGTGCCAGCAGCCCCGTGACAGGGAGGACTGAAGCTTTCTTT. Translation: CASSPVTGRTEAFF.

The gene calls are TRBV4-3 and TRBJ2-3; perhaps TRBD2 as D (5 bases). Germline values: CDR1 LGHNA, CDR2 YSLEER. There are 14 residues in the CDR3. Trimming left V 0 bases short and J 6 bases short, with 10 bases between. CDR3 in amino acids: CASSQDMERDTQYF. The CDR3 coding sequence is TGCGCCAGCAGCCAAGATATGGAGCGGGATACGCAGTATTTT.

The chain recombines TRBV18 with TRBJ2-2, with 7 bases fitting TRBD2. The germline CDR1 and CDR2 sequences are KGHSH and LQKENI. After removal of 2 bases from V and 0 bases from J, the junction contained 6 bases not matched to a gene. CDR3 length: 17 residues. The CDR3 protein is CASSPARGFANTGELFF. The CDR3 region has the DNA TGTGCCAGCTCACCAGCGCGGGGGTTCGCGAACACCGGGGAGCTGTTTTTT.

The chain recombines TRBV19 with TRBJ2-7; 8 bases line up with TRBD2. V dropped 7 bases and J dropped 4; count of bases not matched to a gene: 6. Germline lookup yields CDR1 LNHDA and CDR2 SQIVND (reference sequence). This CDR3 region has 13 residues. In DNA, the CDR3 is TGTGCCAGTAATCCGGGAGGGGGATACGAGCAGTACTTC. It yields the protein CASNPGGGYEQYF.

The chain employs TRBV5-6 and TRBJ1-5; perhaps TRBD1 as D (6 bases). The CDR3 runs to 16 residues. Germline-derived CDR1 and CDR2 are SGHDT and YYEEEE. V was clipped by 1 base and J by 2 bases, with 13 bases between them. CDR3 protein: CASSLSGSGGNQPQHF. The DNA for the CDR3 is TGTGCCAGCAGCTTGTCGGGGTCAGGGGGCAATCAGCCCCAGCATTTT.

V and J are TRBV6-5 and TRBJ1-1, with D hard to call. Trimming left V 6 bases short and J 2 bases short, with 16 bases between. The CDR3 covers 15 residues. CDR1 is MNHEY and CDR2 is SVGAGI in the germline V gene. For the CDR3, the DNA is TGTGCCAGCAGCTCTATCACCGACTTTAACACTGAAGCTTTCTTT. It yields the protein CASSSITDFNTEAFF.

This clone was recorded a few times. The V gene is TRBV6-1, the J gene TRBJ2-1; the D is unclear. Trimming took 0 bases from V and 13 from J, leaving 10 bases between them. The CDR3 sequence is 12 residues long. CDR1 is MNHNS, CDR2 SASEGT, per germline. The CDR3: CASSEAGEFQFF. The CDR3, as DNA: TGTGCCAGCAGTGAAGCTGGAGAGTTTCAGTTCTTC.

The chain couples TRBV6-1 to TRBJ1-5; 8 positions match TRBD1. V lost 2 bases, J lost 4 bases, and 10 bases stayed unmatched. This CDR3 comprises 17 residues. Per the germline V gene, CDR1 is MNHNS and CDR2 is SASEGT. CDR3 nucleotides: TGTGCCAGCAGTGAACTTTGGCAGGGGGCGCGAAATCAGCCCCAGCATTTT. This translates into CASSELWQGARNQPQHF.

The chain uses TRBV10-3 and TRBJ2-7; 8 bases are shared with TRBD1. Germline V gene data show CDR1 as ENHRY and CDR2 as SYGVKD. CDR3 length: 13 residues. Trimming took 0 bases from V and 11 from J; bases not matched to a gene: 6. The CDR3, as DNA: TGTGCCATCAGTGAGTCGACGGCAGGGGGCAAGTACTTC. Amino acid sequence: CAISESTAGGKYF.